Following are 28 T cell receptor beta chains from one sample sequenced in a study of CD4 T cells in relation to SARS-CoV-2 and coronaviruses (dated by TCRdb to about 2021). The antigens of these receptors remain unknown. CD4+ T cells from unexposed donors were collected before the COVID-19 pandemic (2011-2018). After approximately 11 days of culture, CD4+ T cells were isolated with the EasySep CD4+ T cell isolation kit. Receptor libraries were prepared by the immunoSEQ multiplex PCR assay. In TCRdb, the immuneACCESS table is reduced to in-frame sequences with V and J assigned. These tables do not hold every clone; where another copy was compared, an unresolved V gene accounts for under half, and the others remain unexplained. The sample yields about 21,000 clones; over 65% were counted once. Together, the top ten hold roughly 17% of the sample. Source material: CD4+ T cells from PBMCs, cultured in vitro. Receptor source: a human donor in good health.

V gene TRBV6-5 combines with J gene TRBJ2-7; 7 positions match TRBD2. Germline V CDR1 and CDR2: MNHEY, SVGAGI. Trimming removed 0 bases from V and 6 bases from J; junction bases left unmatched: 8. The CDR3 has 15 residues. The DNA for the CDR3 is TGTGCCAGCAGTTACTCGAACTTAGCGGGCGGCGAGCAGTACTTC. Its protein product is CASSYSNLAGGEQYF.

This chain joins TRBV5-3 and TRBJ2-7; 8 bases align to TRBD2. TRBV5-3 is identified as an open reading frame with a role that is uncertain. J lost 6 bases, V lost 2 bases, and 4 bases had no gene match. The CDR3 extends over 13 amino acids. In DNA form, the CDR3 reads TGTGCCAGAAGCTTAGTAAGCGGGGGCGAGCAGTACTTC. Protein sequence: CARSLVSGGEQYF.

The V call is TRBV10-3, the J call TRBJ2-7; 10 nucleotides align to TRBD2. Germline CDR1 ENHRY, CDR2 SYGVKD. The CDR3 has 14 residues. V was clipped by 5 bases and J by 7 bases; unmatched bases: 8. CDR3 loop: CAISPTSGAREQYF. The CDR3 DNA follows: TGTGCCATCAGTCCCACTAGCGGGGCCCGTGAGCAGTACTTC.

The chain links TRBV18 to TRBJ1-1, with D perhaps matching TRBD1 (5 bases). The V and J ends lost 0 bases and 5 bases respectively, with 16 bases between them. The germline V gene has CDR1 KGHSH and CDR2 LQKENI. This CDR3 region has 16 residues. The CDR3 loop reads CASSPPVRGARTEAFF. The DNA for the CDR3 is TGTGCCAGCTCACCACCGGTGCGCGGGGCGAGGACTGAAGCTTTCTTT. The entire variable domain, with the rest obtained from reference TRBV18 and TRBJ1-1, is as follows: NAGVMQNPRHLVRRRGQEARLRCSPMKGHSHVYWYRQLPEEGLKFMVYLQKENIIDESGMPKERFSAEFPKEGPSILRIQQVVRGDSAAYFCASSPPVRGARTEAFFGQGTRLTVV.

The CDR3 here is CATSGREPGGEQYF. CDR3 DNA: TGTGCCACCAGTGGGCGGGAGCCCGGGGGAGAGCAGTACTTC. The V and J genes are TRBV24-1 and TRBJ2-7, with 7 bases identical to TRBD2. CDR3 length: 14 amino acids. Trimming took 5 bases from V and 7 from J; bases not matched to a gene: 10. Germline values: CDR1 KGHDR, CDR2 SFDVKD.

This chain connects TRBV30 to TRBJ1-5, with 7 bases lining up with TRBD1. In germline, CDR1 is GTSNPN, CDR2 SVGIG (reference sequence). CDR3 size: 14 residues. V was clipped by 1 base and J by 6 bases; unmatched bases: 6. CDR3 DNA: TGTGCCTGGAGTGGCCACAGGGGCTCTCAGCCCCAGCATTTT. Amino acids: CAWSGHRGSQPQHF.

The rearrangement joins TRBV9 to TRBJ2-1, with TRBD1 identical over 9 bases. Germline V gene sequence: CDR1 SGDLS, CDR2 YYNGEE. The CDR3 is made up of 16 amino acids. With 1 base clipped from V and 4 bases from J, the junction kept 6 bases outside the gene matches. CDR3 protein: CASSVLPGQGYNEQFF. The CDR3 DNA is TGTGCCAGCAGCGTACTTCCGGGACAGGGATACAATGAGCAGTTCTTC.

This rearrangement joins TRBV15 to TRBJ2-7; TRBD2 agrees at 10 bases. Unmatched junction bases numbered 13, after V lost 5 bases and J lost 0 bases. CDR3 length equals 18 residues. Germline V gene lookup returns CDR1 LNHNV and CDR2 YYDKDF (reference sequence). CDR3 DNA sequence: TGTGCCACCAGCTGGAGACCACTTCGGACTAGCGGCTCCTACGAGCAGTACTTC. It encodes CATSWRPLRTSGSYEQYF.

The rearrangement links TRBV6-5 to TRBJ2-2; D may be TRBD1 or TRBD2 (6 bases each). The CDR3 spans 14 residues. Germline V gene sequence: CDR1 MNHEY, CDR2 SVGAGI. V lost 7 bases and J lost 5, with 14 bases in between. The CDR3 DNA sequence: TGTGCCAGCACTGCTGAGGGGGGTACCGGGGAGCTGTTTTTT. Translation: CASTAEGGTGELFF.

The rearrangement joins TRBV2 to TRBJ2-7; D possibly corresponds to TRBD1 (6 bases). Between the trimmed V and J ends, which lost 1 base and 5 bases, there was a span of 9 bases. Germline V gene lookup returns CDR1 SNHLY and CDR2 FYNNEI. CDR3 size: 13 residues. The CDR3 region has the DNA TGTGCCAGCAGTGAAGACAGGGCTGACGAGCAGTACTTC. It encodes CASSEDRADEQYF.

This CDR3 is CATSRDQLIGNTIYF. In nucleotides, the CDR3 is TGTGCCACCAGCAGAGATCAGTTGATTGGAAACACCATATATTTT. V gene TRBV15 combines with J gene TRBJ1-3; D remains ambiguous. Germline loops: CDR1 LNHNV, CDR2 YYDKDF (reference sequence). This CDR3 contains 15 residues. V was shortened by 0 bases and J by 3 bases, with 9 bases between the two germline ends.

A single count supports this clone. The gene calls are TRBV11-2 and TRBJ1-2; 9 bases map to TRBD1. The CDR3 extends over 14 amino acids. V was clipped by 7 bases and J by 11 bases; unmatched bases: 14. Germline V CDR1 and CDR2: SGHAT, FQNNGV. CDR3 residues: CASTTGGQGRVYTF. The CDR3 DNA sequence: TGTGCCAGCACTACGGGGGGACAGGGTCGCGTGTACACCTTC.

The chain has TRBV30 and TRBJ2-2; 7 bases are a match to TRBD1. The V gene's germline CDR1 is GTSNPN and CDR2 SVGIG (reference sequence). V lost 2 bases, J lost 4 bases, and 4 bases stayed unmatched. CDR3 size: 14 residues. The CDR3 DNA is TGTGCCTGGAGTAAGAGGGGGCTCACCGGGGAGCTGTTTTTT. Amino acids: CAWSKRGLTGELFF.

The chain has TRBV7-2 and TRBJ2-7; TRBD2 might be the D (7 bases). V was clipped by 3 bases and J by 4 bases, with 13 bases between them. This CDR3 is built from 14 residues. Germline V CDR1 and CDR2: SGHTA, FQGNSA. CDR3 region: CASSFRGRGYEQYF. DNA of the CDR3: TGTGCCAGCAGCTTTCGGGGGCGGGGGTACGAGCAGTACTTC.

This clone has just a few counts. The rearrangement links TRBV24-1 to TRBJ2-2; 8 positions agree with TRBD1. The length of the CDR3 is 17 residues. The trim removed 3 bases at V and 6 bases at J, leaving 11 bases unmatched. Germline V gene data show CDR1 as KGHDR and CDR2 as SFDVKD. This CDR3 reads CATSDNPWTGKAGELFF. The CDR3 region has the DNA TGTGCCACCAGTGATAACCCCTGGACAGGGAAGGCCGGGGAGCTGTTTTTT.

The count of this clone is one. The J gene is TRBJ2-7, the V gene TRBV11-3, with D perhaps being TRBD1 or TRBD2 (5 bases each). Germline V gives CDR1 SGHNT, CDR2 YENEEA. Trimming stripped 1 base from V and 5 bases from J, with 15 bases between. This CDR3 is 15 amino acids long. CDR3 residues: CASSLGGTPGNEQYF. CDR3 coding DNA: TGTGCCAGCAGCTTAGGAGGGACCCCCGGTAACGAGCAGTACTTC.

The CDR3: CASSITGQGVDKLFF. The CDR3 DNA sequence: TGTGCCAGTAGTATAACGGGACAGGGCGTTGACAAACTGTTTTTT. This chain links TRBV19 with TRBJ1-4; 9 nucleotides line up with TRBD1. The CDR3 has 15 amino acids. Looked up from germline, CDR1 is LNHDA and CDR2 is SQIVND (reference sequence). V gave up 2 bases and J gave up 11 bases; unmatched junction bases: 9.

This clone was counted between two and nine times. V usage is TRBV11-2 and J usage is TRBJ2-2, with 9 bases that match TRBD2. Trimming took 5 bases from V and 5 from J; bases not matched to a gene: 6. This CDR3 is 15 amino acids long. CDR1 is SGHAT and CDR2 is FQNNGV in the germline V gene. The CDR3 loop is CASSLSGRRTGELFF. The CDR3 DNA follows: TGTGCCAGCAGCCTTAGCGGGAGACGAACCGGGGAGCTGTTTTTT.

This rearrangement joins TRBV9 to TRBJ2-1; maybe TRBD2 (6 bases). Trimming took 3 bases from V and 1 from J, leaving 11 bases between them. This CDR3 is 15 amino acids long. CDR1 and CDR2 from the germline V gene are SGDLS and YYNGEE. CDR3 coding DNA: TGTGCCAGCAGCGCGCGGGACTTTTCCTACAATGAGCAGTTCTTC. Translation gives CASSARDFSYNEQFF.

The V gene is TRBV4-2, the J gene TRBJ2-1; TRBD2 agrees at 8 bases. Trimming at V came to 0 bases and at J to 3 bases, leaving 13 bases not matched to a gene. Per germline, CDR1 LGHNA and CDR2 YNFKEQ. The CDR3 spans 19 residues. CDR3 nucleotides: TGTGCCAGCAGCCAAGATCGGGGACTAGGGGGATCGTACTACAATGAGCAGTTCTTC. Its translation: CASSQDRGLGGSYYNEQFF.

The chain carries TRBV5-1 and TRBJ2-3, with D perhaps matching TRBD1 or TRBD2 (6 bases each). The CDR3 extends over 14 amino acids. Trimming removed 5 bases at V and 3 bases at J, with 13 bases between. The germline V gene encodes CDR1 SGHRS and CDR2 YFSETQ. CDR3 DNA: TGCGCCAGCAGTTGGGGGGCTAGAACAGATACGCAGTATTTT. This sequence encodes CASSWGARTDTQYF.

For the CDR3, the DNA is TGTGCCAGCAATGCTAGGCAGGGGAACCACTATGGCTACACCTTC. This gives the protein CASNARQGNHYGYTF. V is TRBV2 and J is TRBJ1-2; D possibly corresponds to TRBD1 (6 bases). The CDR3 has 15 amino acids. Germline V gene sequence: CDR1 SNHLY, CDR2 FYNNEI. Trimming pared 7 bases from V and 3 bases from J, leaving 18 bases between.

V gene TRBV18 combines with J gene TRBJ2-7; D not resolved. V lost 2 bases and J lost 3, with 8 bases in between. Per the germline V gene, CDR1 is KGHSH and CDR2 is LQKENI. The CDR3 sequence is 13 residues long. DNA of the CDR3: TGTGCCAGCTCACCAGCGACCCACTACGAGCAGTACTTC. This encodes CASSPATHYEQYF.

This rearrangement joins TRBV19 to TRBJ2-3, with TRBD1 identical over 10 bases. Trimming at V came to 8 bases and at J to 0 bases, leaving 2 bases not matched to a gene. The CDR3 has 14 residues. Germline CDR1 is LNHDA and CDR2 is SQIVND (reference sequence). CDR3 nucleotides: TGTGCCAGTCGGGGACAGGGGAGCACAGATACGCAGTATTTT. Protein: CASRGQGSTDTQYF.

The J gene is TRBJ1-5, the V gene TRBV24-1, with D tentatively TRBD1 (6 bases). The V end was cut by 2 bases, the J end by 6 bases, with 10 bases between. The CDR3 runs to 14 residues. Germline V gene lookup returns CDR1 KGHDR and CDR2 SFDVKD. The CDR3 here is CATSDWTEPQPQHF. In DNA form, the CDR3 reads TGTGCCACCAGTGATTGGACAGAGCCTCAGCCCCAGCATTTT.

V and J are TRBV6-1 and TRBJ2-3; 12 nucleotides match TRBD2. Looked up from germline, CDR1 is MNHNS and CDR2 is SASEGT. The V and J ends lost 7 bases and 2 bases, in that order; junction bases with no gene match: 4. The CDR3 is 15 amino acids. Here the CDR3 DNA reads TGTGCCAGCATCCTAGCGGGAGGGCTCACAGATACGCAGTATTTT. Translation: CASILAGGLTDTQYF.

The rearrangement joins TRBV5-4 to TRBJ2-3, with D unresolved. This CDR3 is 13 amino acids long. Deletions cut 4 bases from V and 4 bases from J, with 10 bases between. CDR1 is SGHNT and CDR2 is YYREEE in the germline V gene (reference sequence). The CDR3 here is CASSSTPPDTQYF. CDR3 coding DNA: TGTGCCAGCAGCAGTACCCCGCCAGATACGCAGTATTTT.

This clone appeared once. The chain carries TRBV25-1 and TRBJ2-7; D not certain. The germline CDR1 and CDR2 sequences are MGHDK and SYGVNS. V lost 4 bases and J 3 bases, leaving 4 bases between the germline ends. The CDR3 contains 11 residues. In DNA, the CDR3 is TGTGCCAGCAGTGTACTCTACGAGCAGTACTTC. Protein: CASSVLYEQYF.